The rows below give T cell receptor beta chains drawn from one sample of a study of OX40 agonist ivuxolimab in advanced cancers. Sequencing used immunoSEQ multiplex PCR; TCRdb keeps in-frame clones, though not all of them. Counted here are 87,000 or so clones, just under 90% occurring once; the ten biggest clones make up around 1.5%. The sample consisted of CD4+ or CD8+ T cells sorted from blood, taken in a trial of the OX40 agonist ivuxolimab. These receptor sequences come from an adult with an advanced solid tumor such as melanoma, head and neck, liver or kidney cancer. Each CDR3 is given with its conserved first and last residue. D genes are given only for firm matches. Where a row states a size, it is once, few, many or the class of an expanded clone; other rows omit it.

CDR3aa: CASSLAQGGRETQYF
CDR3nt: TGTGCCAGCAGCTTGGCCCAGGGAGGGCGAGAGACCCAGTACTTC
d_gene: TRBD2
j_gene: TRBJ2-5
abundance: NA
len: 15
v_gene: TRBV5-6

CDR3aa: CASSHGQGESETQYF
CDR3nt: TGCGCCAGCAGCCACGGACAGGGGGAGTCGGAGACCCAGTACTTC
d_gene: TRBD1
j_gene: TRBJ2-5
abundance: NA
len: 15
v_gene: TRBV5-1

CDR3aa: CASSQESLGKGNQPQHF
CDR3nt: TGCGCCAGCAGCCAGGAATCTCTGGGGAAGGGGAATCAGCCCCAGCATTTT
d_gene: NA
j_gene: TRBJ1-5
abundance: NA
len: 17
v_gene: TRBV4-1

CDR3aa: CASSPRGGGDTGELFF
CDR3nt: TGCGCCAGCAGCCCTCGGGGAGGGGGAGACACCGGGGAGCTGTTTTTT
d_gene: NA
j_gene: TRBJ2-2
abundance: many
len: 16
v_gene: TRBV4-1

CDR3aa: CASRPLTGSFANTGELFF
CDR3nt: TGTGCAAGTCGCCCACTGACAGGATCCTTCGCGAACACCGGGGAGCTGTTTTTT
d_gene: NA
j_gene: TRBJ2-2
abundance: NA
len: 18
v_gene: TRBV12-2

CDR3aa: CASSSGEGANTGELFF
CDR3nt: TGTGCCAGCAGCTCCGGTGAGGGGGCGAACACCGGGGAGCTGTTTTTT
d_gene: NA
j_gene: TRBJ2-2
abundance: NA
len: 16
v_gene: TRBV21-1

CDR3aa: CASSATGGETWGYTF
CDR3nt: TGTGCCAGTAGTGCTACAGGGGGAGAGACGTGGGGCTACACCTTC
d_gene: TRBD1
j_gene: TRBJ1-2
abundance: NA
len: 15
v_gene: TRBV19

CDR3aa: CASSPGLSILKSADTQYF
CDR3nt: TGTGCCAGCAGCCCCGGACTATCCATATTAAAAAGCGCAGATACGCAGTATTTT
d_gene: NA
j_gene: TRBJ2-3
abundance: NA
len: 18
v_gene: TRBV14

CDR3aa: CASSESTGNTEAFF
CDR3nt: TGCGCCAGCAGTGAGTCGACTGGGAACACTGAAGCTTTCTTT
d_gene: NA
j_gene: TRBJ1-1
abundance: NA
len: 14
v_gene: TRBV10-1

CDR3aa: CASSSSWGTSEHNEQFF
CDR3nt: TGTGCCAGCAGCTCTTCGTGGGGGACTAGCGAACACAATGAGCAGTTCTTC
d_gene: TRBD2
j_gene: TRBJ2-1
abundance: NA
len: 17
v_gene: TRBV11-2

CDR3aa: CASSAAGTNQPQHF
CDR3nt: TGTGCCAGCAGTGCCGCAGGGACGAATCAGCCCCAGCATTTT
d_gene: NA
j_gene: TRBJ1-5
abundance: NA
len: 14
v_gene: TRBV6-1

CDR3aa: CASSLSGLNEQFF
CDR3nt: TGTGCCAGCAGCTTATCAGGGCTCAATGAGCAGTTCTTC
d_gene: NA
j_gene: TRBJ2-1
abundance: NA
len: 13
v_gene: TRBV7-7

CDR3aa: CASSLGFKETQYF
CDR3nt: TGTGCCAGCAGCTTAGGGTTTAAGGAGACCCAGTACTTC
d_gene: NA
j_gene: TRBJ2-5
abundance: NA
len: 13
v_gene: TRBV11-2

CDR3aa: CASSEIGTGKEQYF
CDR3nt: TGTGCCAGCAGCGAGATTGGGACAGGGAAGGAGCAGTACTTC
d_gene: TRBD1
j_gene: TRBJ2-7
abundance: once
len: 14
v_gene: TRBV14

CDR3aa: CASSPTTGTNLDTGELFF
CDR3nt: TGTGCCAGCAGCCCTACGACAGGGACTAATTTGGACACCGGGGAGCTGTTTTTT
d_gene: NA
j_gene: TRBJ2-2
abundance: NA
len: 18
v_gene: TRBV7-8

CDR3aa: CASGSGGTDTQYF
CDR3nt: TGTGCCAGCGGTTCGGGGGGCACAGATACGCAGTATTTT
d_gene: NA
j_gene: TRBJ2-3
abundance: once
len: 13
v_gene: TRBV5-6

CDR3aa: CASSRQETQYF
CDR3nt: TGTGCCAGCAGTCGACAAGAGACCCAGTACTTC
d_gene: NA
j_gene: TRBJ2-5
abundance: NA
len: 11
v_gene: TRBV6-6

CDR3aa: CASSYRQGANSPLHF
CDR3nt: TGTGCCAGCAGTTACCGGCAGGGGGCAAATTCACCCCTCCACTTT
d_gene: TRBD1
j_gene: TRBJ1-6
abundance: NA
len: 15
v_gene: TRBV6-5

CDR3aa: CASSDPVRDRSYEQYF
CDR3nt: TGTGCCAGCAGTGACCCCGTGAGAGACAGGTCCTACGAGCAGTACTTC
d_gene: NA
j_gene: TRBJ2-7
abundance: NA
len: 16
v_gene: TRBV2

CDR3aa: CASRGGTGITLEQYF
CDR3nt: TGTGCCAGCAGAGGGGGGACAGGCATTACTCTGGAGCAGTACTTC
d_gene: TRBD1
j_gene: TRBJ2-5
abundance: NA
len: 15
v_gene: TRBV11-2

CDR3aa: CASSPHGNPYEQYF
CDR3nt: TGTGCCAGCAGTCCTCATGGAAACCCCTACGAGCAGTACTTC
d_gene: NA
j_gene: TRBJ2-7
abundance: NA
len: 14
v_gene: TRBV6-5

CDR3aa: CASSTSSRGNRYNEQFF
CDR3nt: TGTGCCAGCAGCACCTCCTCCAGGGGCAATCGCTACAATGAGCAGTTCTTC
d_gene: NA
j_gene: TRBJ2-1
abundance: NA
len: 17
v_gene: TRBV21-1

CDR3aa: CASSGGAGQETQYF
CDR3nt: TGTGCCAGCAGTGGGGGAGCGGGGCAAGAGACCCAGTACTTC
d_gene: TRBD2
j_gene: TRBJ2-5
abundance: NA
len: 14
v_gene: TRBV2

CDR3aa: CASSLEGSAMRELFF
CDR3nt: TGTGCCAGCAGCTTAGAGGGTAGCGCGATGCGGGAGCTGTTTTTT
d_gene: NA
j_gene: TRBJ2-2
abundance: once
len: 15
v_gene: TRBV11-2

CDR3aa: CASSSYRGGPYEQYF
CDR3nt: TGTGCCAGCAGCTCATACCGGGGGGGCCCCTACGAGCAGTACTTC
d_gene: TRBD2
j_gene: TRBJ2-7
abundance: NA
len: 15
v_gene: TRBV5-4

CDR3aa: CAISGPLSNTDTQYF
CDR3nt: TGTGCCATCAGTGGACCCCTATCTAACACAGATACGCAGTATTTT
d_gene: NA
j_gene: TRBJ2-3
abundance: NA
len: 15
v_gene: TRBV10-3

CDR3aa: CASSGGRVSYEQYF
CDR3nt: TGTGCCAGCAGTGGGGGGAGGGTATCCTACGAGCAGTACTTC
d_gene: TRBD2
j_gene: TRBJ2-7
abundance: NA
len: 14
v_gene: TRBV6-1

CDR3aa: CASSPPGPTNEKLFF
CDR3nt: TGTGCCAGCAGCCCGCCAGGCCCAACTAATGAAAAACTGTTTTTT
d_gene: NA
j_gene: TRBJ1-4
abundance: once
len: 15
v_gene: TRBV14

CDR3aa: CASSEVPGQVYF
CDR3nt: TGTGCCAGCAGTGAAGTACCGGGACAGGTGTATTTT
d_gene: TRBD1
j_gene: TRBJ2-3
abundance: NA
len: 12
v_gene: TRBV25-1

CDR3aa: CASKARGSTDTQYF
CDR3nt: TGTGCCAGTAAGGCCCGGGGGAGCACAGATACGCAGTATTTT
d_gene: NA
j_gene: TRBJ2-3
abundance: NA
len: 14
v_gene: TRBV19

CDR3aa: CASSSGTGAKNIQYF
CDR3nt: TGTGCCAGCAGCTCCGGGACAGGGGCCAAAAACATTCAGTACTTC
d_gene: TRBD1
j_gene: TRBJ2-4
abundance: NA
len: 15
v_gene: TRBV7-8

CDR3aa: CASGRQGNQPQHF
CDR3nt: TGTGCCAGTGGCCGACAGGGGAATCAGCCCCAGCATTTT
d_gene: TRBD1
j_gene: TRBJ1-5
abundance: many
len: 13
v_gene: TRBV19

CDR3aa: CASSRGGDQETQYF
CDR3nt: TGTGCCAGCAGTCGAGGGGGGGACCAAGAGACCCAGTACTTC
d_gene: NA
j_gene: TRBJ2-5
abundance: NA
len: 14
v_gene: TRBV7-2

CDR3aa: CASSRRVSGYNSYNEQFF
CDR3nt: TGTGCCAGCAGCCGTCGGGTTAGCGGGTATAACTCCTACAATGAGCAGTTCTTC
d_gene: TRBD2
j_gene: TRBJ2-1
abundance: NA
len: 18
v_gene: TRBV7-2

CDR3aa: CASSDPTGGKINEQFF
CDR3nt: TGCGCCAGCAGTGACCCGACAGGGGGCAAGATTAATGAGCAGTTCTTC
d_gene: TRBD1
j_gene: TRBJ2-1
abundance: NA
len: 16
v_gene: TRBV10-1

CDR3aa: CASSEGGWREGAQETQYF
CDR3nt: TGTGCCAGCAGTGAAGGCGGATGGCGGGAGGGAGCCCAAGAGACCCAGTACTTC
d_gene: TRBD2
j_gene: TRBJ2-5
abundance: NA
len: 18
v_gene: TRBV6-1

CDR3aa: CASSSRVTSATDTQYF
CDR3nt: TGTGCCAGCTCAAGTCGGGTTACTAGCGCGACAGATACGCAGTATTTT
d_gene: TRBD2
j_gene: TRBJ2-3
abundance: NA
len: 16
v_gene: TRBV11-2

CDR3aa: CATSRVVRGRDKQGGSGNTIYF
CDR3nt: TGTGCCACCAGCAGAGTTGTAAGGGGTAGAGATAAACAGGGGGGCTCTGGAAACACCATATATTTT
d_gene: TRBD1
j_gene: TRBJ1-3
abundance: NA
len: 22
v_gene: TRBV15

CDR3aa: CASTPNMRLGNTIYF
CDR3nt: TGTGCCAGCACACCCAATATGAGGCTTGGAAACACCATATATTTT
d_gene: NA
j_gene: TRBJ1-3
abundance: NA
len: 15
v_gene: TRBV9

CDR3aa: CASSLSAQTNTGELFF
CDR3nt: TGTGCCAGCAGCTTGTCCGCACAGACGAACACCGGGGAGCTGTTTTTT
d_gene: NA
j_gene: TRBJ2-2
abundance: NA
len: 16
v_gene: TRBV7-2

CDR3aa: CASLTTTRSSYNEQFF
CDR3nt: TGTGCCAGCTTAACGACGACGAGGAGCTCCTACAATGAGCAGTTCTTC
d_gene: NA
j_gene: TRBJ2-1
abundance: few
len: 16
v_gene: TRBV18

CDR3aa: CASSSVAEKRETQYF
CDR3nt: TGTGCCAGCAGCTCCGTAGCGGAAAAGCGGGAGACCCAGTACTTC
d_gene: NA
j_gene: TRBJ2-5
abundance: NA
len: 15
v_gene: TRBV7-3